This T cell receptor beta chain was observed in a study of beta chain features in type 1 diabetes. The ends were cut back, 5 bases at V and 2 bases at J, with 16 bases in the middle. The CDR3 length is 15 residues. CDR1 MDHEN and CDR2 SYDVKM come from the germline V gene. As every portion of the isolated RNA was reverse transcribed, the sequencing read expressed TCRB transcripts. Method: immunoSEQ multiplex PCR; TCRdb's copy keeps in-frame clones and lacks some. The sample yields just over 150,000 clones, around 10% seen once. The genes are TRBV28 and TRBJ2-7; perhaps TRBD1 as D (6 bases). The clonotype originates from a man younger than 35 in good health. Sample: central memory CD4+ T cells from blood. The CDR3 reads CASSPPGGQTYEQYF. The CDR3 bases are TGTGCCAGCAGTCCCCCTGGGGGCCAAACCTACGAGCAGTACTTC.